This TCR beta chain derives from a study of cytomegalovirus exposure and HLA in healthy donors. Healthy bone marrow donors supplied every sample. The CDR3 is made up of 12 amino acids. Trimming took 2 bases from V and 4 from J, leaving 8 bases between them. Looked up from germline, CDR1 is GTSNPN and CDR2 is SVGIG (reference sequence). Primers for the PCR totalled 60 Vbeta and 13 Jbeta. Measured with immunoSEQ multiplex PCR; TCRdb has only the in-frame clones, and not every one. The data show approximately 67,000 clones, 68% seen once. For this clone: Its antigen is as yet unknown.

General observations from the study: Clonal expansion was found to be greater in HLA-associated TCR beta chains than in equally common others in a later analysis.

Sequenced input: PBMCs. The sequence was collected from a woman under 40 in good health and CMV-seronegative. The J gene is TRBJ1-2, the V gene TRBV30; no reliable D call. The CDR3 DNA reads TGTGCCTGGAGTCCGACTTCCTATGGCTACACCTTC. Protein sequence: CAWSPTSYGYTF. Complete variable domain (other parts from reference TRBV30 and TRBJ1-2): SQTIHQWPATLVQPVGSPLSLECTVEGTSNPNLYWYRQAAGRGLQLLFYSVGIGQISSEVPQNLSASRPQDRQFILSSKKLLLSDSGFYLCAWSPTSYGYTFGSGTRLTVV.